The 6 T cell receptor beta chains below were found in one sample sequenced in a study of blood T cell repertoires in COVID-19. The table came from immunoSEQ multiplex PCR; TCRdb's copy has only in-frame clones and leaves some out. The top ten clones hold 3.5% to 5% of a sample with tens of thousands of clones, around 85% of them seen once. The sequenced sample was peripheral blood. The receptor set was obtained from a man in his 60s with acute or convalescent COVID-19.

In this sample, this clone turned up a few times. The CDR3 bases are TGTGCCAGCAGTTTTTCAGGGACAGGGGGGGAAAACACAGATACGCAGTATTTT. It is translated as CASSFSGTGGENTDTQYF. The chain is built from TRBV28 and TRBJ2-3; TRBD1 aligns across 11 bases. The germline gives CDR1 MDHEN, CDR2 SYDVKM. Trimming removed 3 bases from V and 2 bases from J; junction bases left unmatched: 10. The length of the CDR3 is 18 residues.

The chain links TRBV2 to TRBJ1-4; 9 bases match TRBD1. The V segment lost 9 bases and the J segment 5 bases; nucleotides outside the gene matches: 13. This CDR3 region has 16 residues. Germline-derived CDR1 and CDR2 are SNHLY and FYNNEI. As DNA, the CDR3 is TGTGCCAGTGGGTTGGGACAGGGAACGAGAAATGAAAAACTGTTTTTT. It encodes CASGLGQGTRNEKLFF.

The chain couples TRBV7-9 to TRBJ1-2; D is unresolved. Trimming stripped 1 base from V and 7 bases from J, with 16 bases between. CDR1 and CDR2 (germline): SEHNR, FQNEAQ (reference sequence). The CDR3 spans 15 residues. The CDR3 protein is CASSLGMERVGGYTF. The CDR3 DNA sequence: TGTGCCAGCAGCTTAGGGATGGAGAGGGTAGGTGGCTACACCTTC. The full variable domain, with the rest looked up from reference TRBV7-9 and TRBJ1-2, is DTGVSQNPRHKITKRGQNVTFRCDPISEHNRLYWYRQTLGQGPEFLTYFQNEAQLEKSRLLSDRFSAERPKGSFSTLEIQRTEQGDSAMYLCASSLGMERVGGYTFGSGTRLTVV.

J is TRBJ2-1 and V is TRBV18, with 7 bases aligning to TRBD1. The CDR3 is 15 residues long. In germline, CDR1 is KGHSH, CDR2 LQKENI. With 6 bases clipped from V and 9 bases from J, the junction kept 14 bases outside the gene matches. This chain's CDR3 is CASSLGTEGAGEQFF. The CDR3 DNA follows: TGTGCCAGCTCTCTCGGGACCGAGGGGGCGGGTGAGCAGTTCTTC. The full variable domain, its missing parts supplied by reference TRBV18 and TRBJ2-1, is NAGVMQNPRHLVRRRGQEARLRCSPMKGHSHVYWYRQLPEEGLKFMVYLQKENIIDESGMPKERFSAEFPKEGPSILRIQQVVRGDSAAYFCASSLGTEGAGEQFFGPGTRLTVL.

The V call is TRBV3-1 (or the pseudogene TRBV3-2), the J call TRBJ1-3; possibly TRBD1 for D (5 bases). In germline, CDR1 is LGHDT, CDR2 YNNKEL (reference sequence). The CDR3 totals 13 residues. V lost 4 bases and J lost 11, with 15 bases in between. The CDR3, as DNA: TGTGCCAGCAGCCCGCAGGGAGGAACCGCCATATATTTT. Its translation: CASSPQGGTAIYF.

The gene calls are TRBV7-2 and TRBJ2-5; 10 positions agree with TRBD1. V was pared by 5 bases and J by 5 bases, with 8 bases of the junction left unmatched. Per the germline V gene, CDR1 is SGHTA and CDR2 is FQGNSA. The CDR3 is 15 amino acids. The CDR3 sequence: CASSRGQGFWETQYF. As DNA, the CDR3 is TGTGCCAGCAGCCGGGGACAGGGGTTTTGGGAGACCCAGTACTTC. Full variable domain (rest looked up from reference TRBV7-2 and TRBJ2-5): GAGVSQSPSNKVTEKGKDVELRCDPISGHTALYWYRQSLGQGLEFLIYFQGNSAPDKSGLPSDRFSAERTGGSVSTLTIQRTQQEDSAVYLCASSRGQGFWETQYFGPGTRLLVL.